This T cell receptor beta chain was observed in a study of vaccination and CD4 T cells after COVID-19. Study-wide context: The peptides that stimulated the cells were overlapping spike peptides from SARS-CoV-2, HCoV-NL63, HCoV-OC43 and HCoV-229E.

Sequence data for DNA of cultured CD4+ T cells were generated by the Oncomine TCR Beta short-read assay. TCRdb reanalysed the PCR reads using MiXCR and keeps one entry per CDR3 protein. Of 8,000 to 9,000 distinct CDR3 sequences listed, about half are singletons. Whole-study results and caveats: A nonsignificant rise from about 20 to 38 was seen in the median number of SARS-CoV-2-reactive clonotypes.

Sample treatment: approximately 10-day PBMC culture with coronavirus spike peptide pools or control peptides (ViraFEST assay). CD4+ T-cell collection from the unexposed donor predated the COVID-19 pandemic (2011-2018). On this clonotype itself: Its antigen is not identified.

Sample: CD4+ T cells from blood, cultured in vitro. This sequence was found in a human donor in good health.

CDR3 in amino acids: CASSQDRLAGGLRTDTQYF. In nucleotides, the CDR3 is TGCGCCAGCAGCCAAGATAGACTAGCGGGAGGGCTACGGACAGATACGCAGTATTTT. The chain is built from TRBV4-1 and TRBJ2-3; 14 nucleotides agree with TRBD2. Germline V lookup: CDR1 MGHRA, CDR2 YSYEKL. The CDR3 runs to 19 residues. Losses at the gene ends were 0 bases for V and 3 bases for J; bases not matched to a gene: 8.